This entry lists 3 T cell receptor beta chains sequenced from one sample in a study of T cell changes during pregnancy in multiple sclerosis. Data came from immunoSEQ multiplex PCR; TCRdb stores just in-frame clones and leaves some out. The sample includes around 95,000 clones, 94% seen only once; the top ten take under 2%. The material was peripheral blood, obtained after pregnancy. The receptors stem from a female donor in good health, enrolled as a control in a pregnancy study.

The J gene is TRBJ1-1, the V gene TRBV10-3, with TRBD1 matching 10 bases. This CDR3 spans 16 amino acids. The V segment lost 4 bases and the J segment 0 bases; nucleotides outside the gene matches: 5. CDR1 is ENHRY, CDR2 SYGVKD, per germline. The CDR3 nucleotides read TGTGCCATCAGTGGAGGGACAGGGGAGATGAACACTGAAGCTTTCTTT. Translated, it gives CAISGGTGEMNTEAFF.

This chain uses TRBV4-2 with TRBJ2-1, with 9 bases matching TRBD2. The germline V gene encodes CDR1 LGHNA and CDR2 YNFKEQ. V trimming: 5 bases; J trimming: 2 bases; junction bases outside the gene matches: 7. This CDR3 region has 16 residues. The CDR3 loop is CASSDPSGRTYNEQFF. The CDR3 coding sequence is TGTGCCAGCAGCGACCCCAGCGGGAGGACCTACAATGAGCAGTTCTTC.

In its sample, this clone was seen many times. The J gene is TRBJ2-7, the V gene TRBV7-9; the match to TRBD1 covers 9 bases. CDR3 size: 17 residues. CDR1 is SEHNR, CDR2 FQNEAQ, per germline (reference sequence). V trimming: 3 bases; J trimming: 6 bases; junction bases outside the gene matches: 15. DNA of the CDR3: TGTGCCAGCAGCTTTGCACAGGGGGCGAACCTAGTAGGCGAGCAGTACTTC. Translation gives CASSFAQGANLVGEQYF.